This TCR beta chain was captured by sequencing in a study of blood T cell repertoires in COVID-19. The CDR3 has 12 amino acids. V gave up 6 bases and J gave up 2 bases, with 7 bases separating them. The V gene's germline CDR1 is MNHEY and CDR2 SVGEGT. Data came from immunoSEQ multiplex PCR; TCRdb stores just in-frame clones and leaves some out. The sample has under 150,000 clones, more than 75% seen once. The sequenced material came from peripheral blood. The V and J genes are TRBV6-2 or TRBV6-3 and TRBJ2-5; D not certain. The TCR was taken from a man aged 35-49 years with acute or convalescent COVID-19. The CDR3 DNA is TGTGCCAGCAGCCGCTATCAAGAGACCCAGTACTTC. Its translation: CASSRYQETQYF.